The entry below describes one TCR beta chain. This sample was taken from a study of OX40 agonist ivuxolimab in advanced cancers. CDR1 is MNHNY and CDR2 is SVGAGI in the germline V gene (reference sequence). The length of the CDR3 is 14 residues. Germline trimming cut 6 bases from V and 3 bases from J; bases unmatched to any gene: 5. Data came from immunoSEQ multiplex PCR; TCRdb stores just in-frame clones and leaves some out. The sample consists of about 7,800 clones, roughly 66% of them appearing once. Sequencing used CD4+ or CD8+ T cells sorted from blood, obtained in a trial of the OX40 agonist ivuxolimab. The rearrangement uses TRBV6-6 and TRBJ1-5, with 7 bases aligning to TRBD1. The TCR sequence derives from an adult with an advanced solid tumor such as melanoma, head and neck, liver or kidney cancer. The CDR3 bases are TGTGCCAGCAGGGAGCAGGGGGTCAATCAGCCCCAGCATTTT. It encodes CASREQGVNQPQHF.